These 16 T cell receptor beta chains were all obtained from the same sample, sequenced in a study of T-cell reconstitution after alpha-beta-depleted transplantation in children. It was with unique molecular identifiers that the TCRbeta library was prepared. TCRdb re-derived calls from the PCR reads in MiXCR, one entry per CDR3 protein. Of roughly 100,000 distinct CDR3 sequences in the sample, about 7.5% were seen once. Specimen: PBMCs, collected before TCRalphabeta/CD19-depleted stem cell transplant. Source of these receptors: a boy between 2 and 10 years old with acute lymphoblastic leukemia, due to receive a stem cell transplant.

CDR3 loop: CAISEFPGQGAGELFF. Here the CDR3 DNA reads TGTGCCATCAGTGAGTTCCCGGGACAGGGGGCCGGGGAGCTGTTTTTT. V and J are TRBV10-3 and TRBJ2-2; TRBD1 matches 11 bases. The length of the CDR3 is 16 residues. The V gene's germline CDR1 is ENHRY and CDR2 SYGVKD. Losses at the gene ends were 1 base for V and 6 bases for J; bases not matched to a gene: 4.

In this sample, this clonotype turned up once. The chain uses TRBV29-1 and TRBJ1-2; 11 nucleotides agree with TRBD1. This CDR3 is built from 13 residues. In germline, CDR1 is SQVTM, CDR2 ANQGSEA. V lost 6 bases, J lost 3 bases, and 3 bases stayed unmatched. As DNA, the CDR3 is TGCAGCGTACCGGGACAGGGGGACTATGGCTACACCTTC. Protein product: CSVPGQGDYGYTF.

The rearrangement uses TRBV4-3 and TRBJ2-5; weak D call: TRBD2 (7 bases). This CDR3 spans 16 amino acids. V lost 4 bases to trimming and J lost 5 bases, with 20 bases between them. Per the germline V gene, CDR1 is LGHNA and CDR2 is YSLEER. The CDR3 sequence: CASSRGPGGGLETQYF. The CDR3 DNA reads TGCGCCAGCAGCCGGGGTCCTGGGGGGGGCCTGGAGACCCAGTACTTC.

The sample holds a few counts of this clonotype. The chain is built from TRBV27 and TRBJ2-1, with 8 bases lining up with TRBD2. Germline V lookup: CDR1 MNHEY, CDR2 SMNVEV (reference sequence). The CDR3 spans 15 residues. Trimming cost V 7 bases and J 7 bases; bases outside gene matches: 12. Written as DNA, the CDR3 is TGTGCCAGCACCACGATCGGGACTAGACGAAATGAGCAGTTCTTC. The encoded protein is CASTTIGTRRNEQFF.

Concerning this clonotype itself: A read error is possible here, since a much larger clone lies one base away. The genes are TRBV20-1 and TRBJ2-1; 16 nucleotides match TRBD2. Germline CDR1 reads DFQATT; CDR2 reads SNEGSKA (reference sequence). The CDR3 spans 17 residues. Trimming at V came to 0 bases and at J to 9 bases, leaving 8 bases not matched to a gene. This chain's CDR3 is CSARDWGTSGGACEQFF. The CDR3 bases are TGCAGTGCTAGAGATTGGGGGACTAGCGGGGGGGCTTGTGAGCAGTTCTTC.

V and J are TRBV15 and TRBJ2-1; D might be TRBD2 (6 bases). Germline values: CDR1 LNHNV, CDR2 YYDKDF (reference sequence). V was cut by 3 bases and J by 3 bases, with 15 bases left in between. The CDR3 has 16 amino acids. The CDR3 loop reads CATSREVGTVYNEQFF. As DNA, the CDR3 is TGTGCCACCAGCAGGGAGGTTGGGACTGTCTACAATGAGCAGTTCTTC.

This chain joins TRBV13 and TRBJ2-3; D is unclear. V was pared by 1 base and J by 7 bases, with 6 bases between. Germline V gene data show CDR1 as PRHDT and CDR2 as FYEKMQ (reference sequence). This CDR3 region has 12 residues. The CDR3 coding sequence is TGTGCCAGCAGCTTAGCGGTGCATACGCAGTATTTT. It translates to CASSLAVHTQYF.

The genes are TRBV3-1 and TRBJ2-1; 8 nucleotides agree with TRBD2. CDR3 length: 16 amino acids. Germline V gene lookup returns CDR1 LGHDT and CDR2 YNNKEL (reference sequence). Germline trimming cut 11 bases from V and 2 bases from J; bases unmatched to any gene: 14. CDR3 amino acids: CASSGGERGTYNEQFF. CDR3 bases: TGTGCCTCTTCCGGGGGGGAGCGGGGGACCTACAATGAGCAGTTCTTC.

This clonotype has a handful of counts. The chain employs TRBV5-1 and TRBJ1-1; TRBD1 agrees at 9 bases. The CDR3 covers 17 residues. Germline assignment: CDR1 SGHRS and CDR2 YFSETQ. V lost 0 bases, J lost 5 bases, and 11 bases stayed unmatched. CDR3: CASSLGRGQGIGTEAFF. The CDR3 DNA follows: TGCGCCAGCAGCTTGGGTCGCGGACAGGGGATTGGAACTGAAGCTTTCTTT. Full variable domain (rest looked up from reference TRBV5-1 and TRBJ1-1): KAGVTQTPRYLIKTRGQQVTLSCSPISGHRSVSWYQQTPGQGLQFLFEYFSETQRNKGNFPGRFSGRQFSNSRSEMNVSTLELGDSALYLCASSLGRGQGIGTEAFFGQGTRLTVV.

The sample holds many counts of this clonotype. As DNA, the CDR3 is TGTGCCAGCAGCTTAACCCGGGTTGGGTTCAACGAGCAGTACTTC. Encoded protein: CASSLTRVGFNEQYF. The chain joins TRBV7-2 to TRBJ2-7, with D unclear. Trimming left V 2 bases short and J 5 bases short, with 16 bases between. Germline V gene sequence: CDR1 SGHTA, CDR2 FQGNSA. The CDR3 loop spans 15 amino acids.

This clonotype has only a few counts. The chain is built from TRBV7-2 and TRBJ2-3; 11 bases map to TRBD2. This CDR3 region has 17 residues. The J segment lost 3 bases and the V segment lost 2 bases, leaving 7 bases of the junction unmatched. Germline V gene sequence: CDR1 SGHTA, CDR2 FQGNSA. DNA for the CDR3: TGTGCCAGCAGCTTATGGGGCACTAGCGGGGGAACAGATACGCAGTATTTT. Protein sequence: CASSLWGTSGGTDTQYF.

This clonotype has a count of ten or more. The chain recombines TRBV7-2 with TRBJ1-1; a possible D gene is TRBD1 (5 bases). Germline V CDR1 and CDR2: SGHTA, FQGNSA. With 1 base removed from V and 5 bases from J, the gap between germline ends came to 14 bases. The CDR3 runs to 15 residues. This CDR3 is CASSLVWMKGTEAFF. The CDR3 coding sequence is TGTGCCAGCAGCTTAGTTTGGATGAAGGGGACTGAAGCTTTCTTT.

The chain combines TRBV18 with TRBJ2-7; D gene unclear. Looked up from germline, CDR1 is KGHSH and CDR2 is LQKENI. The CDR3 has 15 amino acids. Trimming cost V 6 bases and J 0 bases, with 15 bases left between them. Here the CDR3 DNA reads TGTGCCAGCTCTCCCGTCTGGGGAAGCTCCTACGAGCAGTACTTC. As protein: CASSPVWGSSYEQYF.

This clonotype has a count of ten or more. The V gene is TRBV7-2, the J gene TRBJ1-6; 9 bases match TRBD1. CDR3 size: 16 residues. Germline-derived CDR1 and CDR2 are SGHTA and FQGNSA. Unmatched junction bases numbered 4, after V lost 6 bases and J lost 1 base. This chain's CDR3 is CASSRTGESYNSPLHF. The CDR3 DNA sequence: TGTGCCAGCAGTAGGACAGGGGAATCCTATAATTCACCCCTCCACTTT.

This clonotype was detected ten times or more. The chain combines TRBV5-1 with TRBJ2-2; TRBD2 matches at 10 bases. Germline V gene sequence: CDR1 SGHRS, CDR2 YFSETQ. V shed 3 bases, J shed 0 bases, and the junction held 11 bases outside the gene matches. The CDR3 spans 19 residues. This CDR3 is CASSSSSGGRPSNTGELFF. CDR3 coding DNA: TGCGCCAGCAGCTCTTCTAGCGGGGGCCGACCTTCGAACACCGGGGAGCTGTTTTTT.

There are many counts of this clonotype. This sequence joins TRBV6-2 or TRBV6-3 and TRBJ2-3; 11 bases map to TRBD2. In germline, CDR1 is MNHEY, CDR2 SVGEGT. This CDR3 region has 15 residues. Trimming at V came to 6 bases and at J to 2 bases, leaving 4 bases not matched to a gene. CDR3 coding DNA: TGTGCCAGCAGGACGGGACTAGCGGCCACAGATACGCAGTATTTT. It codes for CASRTGLAATDTQYF.